This TCR beta chain was sequenced during a study of regulatory T cells in long-lasting Graves disease listed by TCRdb under 2021. Broadly, across the study: Patients with newly diagnosed Graves' disease had been on antithyroid drugs for under 3 months. This study used TCR sequencing and RNA sequencing of peripheral blood to compare persistent Graves' disease patients against newly diagnosed Graves' disease patients. The study took place in China and was registered as a clinical trial. A total of roughly 35 samples were covered by TCR sequencing, comprising some 13 persistent and around 20 newly diagnosed Graves' disease patients.

The time point label of this sample denotes: newly diagnosed GD, antithyroid drugs for less than 3 months. RNA was extracted from PBMCs in TRIzol for both TCR sequencing and RNA sequencing. The diagnosis of Graves' disease was made according to American Thyroid Association guidelines. Patients were recruited from an endocrinology department in Xi'an, China. Each patient gave approximately 9 milliliters of peripheral blood, collected in an EDTA anticoagulant tube. Ficoll Paque Plus density gradient separation was used to isolate PBMCs, and no additional T cell sorting was done. An Agilent 2100 Bioanalyzer and agarose gel were used to check RNA quality, and a NanoDrop 2000 was used to measure RNA concentration. This clonotype has only a few counts. Its antigen specificity is not known. No much larger clonotype is one base removed from it; base qualities were not supplied. The protocol used for the library was multiplex PCR. The reads were generated on an Illumina HiSeq 4000. CDR3 regions were amplified by Arm-PCR with iRepertoire HTBI primers to construct TCR beta libraries. Before sequencing, the PCR products went through gel purification. As for the original processing: Gene usage analysis of CDR3 amino acid clonotypes used the 55 to 80 TRBV and some 15 TRBJ segments found across samples. COPE and FqMerger were used to merge the filtered high-quality paired reads into contigs. BLAST was used to align contigs to IMGT TRBV, TRBD and TRBJ reference genes, and CDR3 was defined according to IMGT. Highly expanded clones were defined as clonotypes with a frequency above 0.1%. Shannon entropy served as the measure of repertoire diversity, while the Gini coefficient captured V-J evenness. Clonotypes shared by more than one individual were considered public. Through fastp at Q25 and MiXCR, TCRdb rebuilt clones from the public reads, retaining in-frame beta chains. Rows with a matching CDR3 protein are joined into one entry that keeps the most common DNA and genes. TCRdb's processing, not the study's, gives the V and J calls here. For this sample there are under 450,000 distinct CDR3 sequences; roughly 17% appear just once. The ten largest account for about 19% of the sample.

Here is what the overall study found, with its caveats: The study examined only peripheral blood because the primary lesion, thyroid tissue, could not be accessed. More public clonotypes were shared among persistent patients (fewer than 3,000) than among newly diagnosed patients (roughly 1,000). Only the TCR beta chain was sequenced and analyzed. The small sample size was acknowledged by the authors as a limitation that may reduce accuracy. Compared with newly diagnosed patients, patients with persistent Graves' disease had lower TCR Shannon entropy and fewer highly expanded clones, which suggests clonal expansion.

The data were also submitted as part of a second study, on T cells in Graves' hyperthyroidism and ophthalmopathy. The second study's authors report: Graves' hyperthyroidism was defined as stable when no progression to ophthalmopathy occurred over 18 months of follow-up. Hyperthyroidism patients were aged 18 to 65 years and newly diagnosed, with disease duration of less than 2 months. The study excluded patients with uncontrolled infections, other autoimmune diseases, pregnancy or lactation. Diagnoses were established on the basis of clinical symptoms, serum thyroxine and TRAb, thyroid ultrasound, and orbital computed tomography. For the first round of RT-PCR on the TCR CDR3, the HTBI primer set was used together with the Qiagen OneStep RT-PCR kit. Most expanded thyroid clonotypes (frequency above 0.001) were also found in blood, which suggests that blood repertoires may mirror thyroid immune responses. A 13 V-J signature model separated ophthalmopathy from stable hyperthyroidism, with approximately 86% sensitivity and 81.08% specificity in cross-validation and 80%/75% in testing. In validation, the model predicted progression to ophthalmopathy a median of around six months before onset, with approximately 70% sensitivity and about 72% specificity. To identify distinguishing TCR V-J signatures, a discovery cohort of around 100 patients was used, comprising roughly 45 with Graves' ophthalmopathy and approximately 58 with stable Graves' hyperthyroidism. Whether ophthalmopathy could be predicted prospectively was tested in an independent validation cohort made up of under 20 hyperthyroidism patients plus 17 patients who later progressed to ophthalmopathy. For training and testing, the 100 or so patients in the discovery cohort were randomly divided in a 7:3 ratio. The study also compared thyroid tissue and blood T-cell repertoires from roughly 6 Graves' hyperthyroidism patients. After sampling, hyperthyroidism patients received methimazole starting at 30 mg daily, and ophthalmopathy patients received high-dose intravenous methylprednisolone. The libraries were constructed in a second round of multiplex PCR and then size-selected and purified. Sequencing of the libraries was done on an Illumina HiSeq2000 using paired-end 100 bp reads. SOAPnuke was used to process the raw data, throwing out any read that contained adapters or uncalled bases, had a mean Phred below 15, or lacked an exact constant-primer or identifier match. High-quality paired reads were merged with COPE v1.2.5, and unique nucleotide sequences were defined as clonotypes. MiTCR v1.1 was used to align the clonotypes against IMGT TRBV, TRBD and TRBJ reference segments. The analysis included only V-J combinations with a frequency above 0.0001, which together covered 99.2% of the repertoires. The TCS score was defined as the ratio of F50 (clonal expansion) to E x V (chaos), calculated using BLOSUM62-based TCRdist between CDR3 peptides within each V-J. Welch's t-statistics and random forest reduced fewer than 550 V-J features to 13, which were used in a naive Bayes classifier (R e1071). No statistical method was used to set the sample size in advance, and investigators knew the group allocation. The paper describes TCR Vbeta CDR3 sequencing of 140 or so peripheral blood samples, made up of around 41 ophthalmopathy patients, around 78 hyperthyroidism patients and 17 progressor patients.

This receptor was obtained from a young woman with Graves disease. Donor details come from another sample of the same person, matched by shared clones. Here the sequenced sample was peripheral blood mononuclear cells (PBMCs), taken at new diagnosis, from a patient treated with antithyroid drugs.

Here is the DNA: TGTGCCAGCAGCTTTCCGGGACAGGAGGTCGGTAGCGCCGATAGCAATCAGCCCCAGCATTTT. It is translated as CASSFPGQEVGSADSNQPQHF. The chain is encoded by TRBV9 joined to TRBJ1-5; 8 bases in the middle match TRBD1. CDR1 and CDR2 (SGDLS, YYNGEE) derive from the germline V gene. Ends trimmed: V by 4 bases, J by 0 bases; bases unmatched to a gene: 21. The CDR3 runs 21 amino acids, cysteine and phenylalanine included. Just the 63-base CDR3 DNA is kept, in frame starting at base 1.